This T cell receptor beta chain is drawn from a study of T cells in Graves' hyperthyroidism and ophthalmopathy. Across the study: Any treatment followed the collection of peripheral blood at initial diagnosis. General study points: The majority of expanded thyroid clonotypes above 0.001 also appeared in blood.

The source material, RNA transcripts, was used to amplify TCR beta CDR3 regions. In the first-round RT-PCR of the TCR CDR3, the HTBI primer set was used. TCRdb itself ran the multiplex PCR reads through MiXCR, one entry per CDR3 protein. The sample records just under 750,000 distinct CDR3 sequences, over 35% being singletons. To note about this clonotype: The target antigen is unknown. Being one base from a much bigger clone, this may be a read error.

The sequenced sample was blood. This sequence originates from a woman aged 40 to 50 with Graves' hyperthyroidism.

The CDR3 loop reads CASSTTGEKQHF. CDR3 DNA: TGTGCCAGTAGCACGACAGGGGAGAAGCAGCACTTC. The V call is TRBV19, the J call TRBJ2-7, with 8 bases matching TRBD1. Germline V gives CDR1 LNHDA, CDR2 SQIVND (reference sequence). The CDR3 extends over 12 amino acids.